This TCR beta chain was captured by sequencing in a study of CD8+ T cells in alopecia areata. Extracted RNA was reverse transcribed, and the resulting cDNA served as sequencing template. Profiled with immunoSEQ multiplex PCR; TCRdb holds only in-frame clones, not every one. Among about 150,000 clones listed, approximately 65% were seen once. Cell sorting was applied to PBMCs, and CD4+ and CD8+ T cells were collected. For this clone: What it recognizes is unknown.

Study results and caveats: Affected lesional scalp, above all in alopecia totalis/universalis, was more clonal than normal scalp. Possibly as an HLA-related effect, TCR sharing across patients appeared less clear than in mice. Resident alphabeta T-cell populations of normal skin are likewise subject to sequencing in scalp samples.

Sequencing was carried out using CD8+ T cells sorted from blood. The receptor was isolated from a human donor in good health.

The CDR3 spells CASSRGTELFF. The DNA for the CDR3 is TGCGCCAGCAGCCGAGGAACGGAACTGTTTTTT. The V and J genes are TRBV4-1 and TRBJ1-4; no firm D call. V lost 4 bases to trimming and J lost 12 bases, with 9 bases between them. Germline V gene data show CDR1 as MGHRA and CDR2 as YSYEKL. The CDR3 is 11 amino acids.